The present TCR beta chain was sequenced within a study of identical twins. The CDR3 is made up of 14 amino acids. V was shortened by 8 bases and J by 7 bases, with 18 bases between the two germline ends. The germline V gene has CDR1 LGHNA and CDR2 YSLEER. About this clonotype itself: As yet, its antigen is unknown.

Overall study findings and caveats: Out-of-frame alpha sequences that twins shared showed excess low generation probability. Insertions were reduced in abundant cord blood beta clonotypes but not in memory repertoires.

Each cDNA held unique molecular identifiers, and template switching gave it a universal primer site. Via MiXCR, TCRdb re-called the 5' RACE reads, giving one row per CDR3 protein. The repertoire includes 650,000 to 800,000 distinct CDR3 sequences, more than 6.5% of them detected once, and 0.75% to 1% sits in the top ten. These same records also appear under a second study, on yellow fever vaccine responses in identical twins.

The chain joins TRBV4-3 to TRBJ2-1, with a possible D match to TRBD2 (5 bases). Material for sequencing was PBMCs. This sequence originates from a young woman in good health. Here the CDR3 DNA reads TGCGCCAGCTCCCCCGGACTTACTGTGAATGAGCAGTTCTTC. As protein: CASSPGLTVNEQFF.